Detailed here is one TCR beta chain. The data were obtained in a study of blood T cell repertoires in COVID-19. Across the study: The samples span acute and convalescent COVID-19 from the United States, Italy and Spain.

Seattle patients were enrolled while actively infected and followed longitudinally. Assay used: immunoSEQ multiplex PCR; TCRdb lists only in-frame clones, some missing. Of tens of thousands of clones in the sample, around nine tenths were seen once. Specimen: peripheral blood. This receptor was identified in a woman aged 60-70 years with COVID-19, enrolled during active disease.

CDR3 nucleotide sequence: TGTGCCAGCAGTTCAGGCCAACAGGGGGCGGGCTACACCTTC. It codes for CASSSGQQGAGYTF. The chain has TRBV28 and TRBJ1-2; 9 bases line up with TRBD1. CDR3 length: 14 residues. Germline V lookup: CDR1 MDHEN, CDR2 SYDVKM. J was trimmed by 8 bases and V by 4 bases; bases with no gene match: 8.